The source of this T cell receptor beta chain is a study of T cell responses to AZD1222 COVID-19 vaccine. Overall study results and limits: CD4 TCRs associated with vaccination spanned spike, dominating at 160-218 and 743-854. No repertoire was sampled before or during the peak T cell response, only after it. Epitopes outside B.1.351 and B.1.1.7 mutated regions reportedly drew nearly half of spike TCRs. There were mostly white British donors and more females than males, and clonal diversity was possibly underestimated.

About this clone itself: Antigen specificity is unknown.

The assay was immunoSEQ multiplex PCR, and TCRdb's table has in-frame clones only and misses some. The table records more than 80,000 clones, about 86% of them present only once. Germline assignment: CDR1 LGHNA and CDR2 YNFKEQ. V lost 1 base, J lost 0 bases, and 7 bases lay in between. The CDR3 has 15 amino acids. The material sequenced was peripheral blood, taken on day 0 of MenACWY control vaccination. The V gene is TRBV4-2, the J gene TRBJ1-5; no reliable D call. The TCR was taken from an adult in good health. Written as DNA, the CDR3 is TGTGCCAGCAGCCAAGGAGGGAGTAGCAATCAGCCCCAGCATTTT. Amino acid sequence: CASSQGGSSNQPQHF.